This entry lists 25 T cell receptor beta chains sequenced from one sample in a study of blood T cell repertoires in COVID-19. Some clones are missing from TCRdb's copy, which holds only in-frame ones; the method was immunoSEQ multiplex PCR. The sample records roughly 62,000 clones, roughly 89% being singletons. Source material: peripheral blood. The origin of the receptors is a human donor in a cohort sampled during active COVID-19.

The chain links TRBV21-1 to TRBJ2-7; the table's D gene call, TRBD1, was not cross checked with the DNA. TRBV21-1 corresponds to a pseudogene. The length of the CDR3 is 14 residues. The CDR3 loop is CASSRTGGMDEQYF. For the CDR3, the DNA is TGTGCCAGCAGCAGGACAGGGGGTATGGACGAGCAGTACTTC.

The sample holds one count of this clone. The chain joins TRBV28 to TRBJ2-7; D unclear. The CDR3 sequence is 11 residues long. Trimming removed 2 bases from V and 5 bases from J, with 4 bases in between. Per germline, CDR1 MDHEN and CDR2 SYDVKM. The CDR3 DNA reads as TGTGCCAGCAGTTTAGGCAACGAGCAGTACTTC. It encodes CASSLGNEQYF.

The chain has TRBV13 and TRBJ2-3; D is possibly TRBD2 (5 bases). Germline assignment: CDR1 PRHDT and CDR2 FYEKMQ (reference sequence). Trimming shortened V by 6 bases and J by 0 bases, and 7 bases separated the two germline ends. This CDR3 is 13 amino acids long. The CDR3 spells CASRGASTDTQYF. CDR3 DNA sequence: TGTGCCAGCAGGGGAGCTAGCACAGATACGCAGTATTTT.

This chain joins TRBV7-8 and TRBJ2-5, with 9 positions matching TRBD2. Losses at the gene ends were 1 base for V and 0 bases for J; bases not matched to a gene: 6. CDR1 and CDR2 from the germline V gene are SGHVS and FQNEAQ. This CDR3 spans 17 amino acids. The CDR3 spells CASSLGLAGRYQETQYF. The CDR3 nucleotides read TGTGCCAGCAGCTTAGGGCTAGCGGGAAGGTACCAAGAGACCCAGTACTTC.

CDR3 coding DNA: TGTGCCAGCAGGGACAGGGGCACAACTAATGAAAAACTGTTTTTT. Translating it yields CASRDRGTTNEKLFF. The chain carries TRBV2 and TRBJ1-4; 9 bases map to TRBD1. Germline assignment: CDR1 SNHLY and CDR2 FYNNEI. V gave up 6 bases and J gave up 0 bases; unmatched junction bases: 2. This CDR3 comprises 15 residues.

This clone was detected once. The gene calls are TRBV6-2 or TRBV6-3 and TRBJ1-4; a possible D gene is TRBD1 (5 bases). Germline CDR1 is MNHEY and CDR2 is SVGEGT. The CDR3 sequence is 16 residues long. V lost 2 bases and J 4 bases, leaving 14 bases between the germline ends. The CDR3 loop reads CASSYGGFIFNEKLFF. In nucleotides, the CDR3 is TGTGCCAGCAGTTACGGGGGGTTCATTTTTAATGAAAAACTGTTTTTT.

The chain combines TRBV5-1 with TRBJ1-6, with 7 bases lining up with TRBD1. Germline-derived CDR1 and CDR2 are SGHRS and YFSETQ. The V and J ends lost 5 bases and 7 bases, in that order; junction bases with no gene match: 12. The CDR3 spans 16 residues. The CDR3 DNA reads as TGCGCCAGCAGGCTGTCCCCGGGACAGCCAAATTCACCCCTCCACTTT. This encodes CASRLSPGQPNSPLHF. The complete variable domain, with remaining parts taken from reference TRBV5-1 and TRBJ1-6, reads KAGVTQTPRYLIKTRGQQVTLSCSPISGHRSVSWYQQTPGQGLQFLFEYFSETQRNKGNFPGRFSGRQFSNSRSEMNVSTLELGDSALYLCASRLSPGQPNSPLHFGNGTRLTVT.

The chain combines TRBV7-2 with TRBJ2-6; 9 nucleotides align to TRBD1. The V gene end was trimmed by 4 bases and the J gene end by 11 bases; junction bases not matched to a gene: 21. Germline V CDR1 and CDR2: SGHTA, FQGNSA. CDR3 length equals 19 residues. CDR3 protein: CASSSPGTGNTGARYVLTF. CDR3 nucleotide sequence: TGTGCCAGCAGCTCTCCCGGGACAGGGAATACTGGGGCCAGATACGTCCTGACTTTC.

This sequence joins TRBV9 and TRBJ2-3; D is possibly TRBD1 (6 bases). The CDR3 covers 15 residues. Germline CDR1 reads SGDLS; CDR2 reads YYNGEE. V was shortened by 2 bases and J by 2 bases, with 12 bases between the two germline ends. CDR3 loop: CASSVGQRNTDTQYF. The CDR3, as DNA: TGTGCCAGCAGCGTCGGACAGAGAAACACAGATACGCAGTATTTT.

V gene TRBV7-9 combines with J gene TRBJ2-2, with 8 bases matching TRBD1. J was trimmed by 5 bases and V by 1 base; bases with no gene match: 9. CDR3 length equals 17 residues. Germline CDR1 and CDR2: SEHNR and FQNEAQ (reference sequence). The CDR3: CASSLGWTGSETGELFF. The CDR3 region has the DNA TGTGCCAGCAGCTTAGGATGGACAGGGTCCGAAACCGGGGAGCTGTTTTTT.

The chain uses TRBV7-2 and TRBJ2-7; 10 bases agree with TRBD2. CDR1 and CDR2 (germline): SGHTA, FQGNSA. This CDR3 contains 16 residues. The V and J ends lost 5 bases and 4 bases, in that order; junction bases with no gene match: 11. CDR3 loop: CASSAAAQRGGYEQYF. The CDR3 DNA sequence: TGTGCCAGCAGCGCCGCTGCACAGCGGGGGGGTTACGAGCAGTACTTC.

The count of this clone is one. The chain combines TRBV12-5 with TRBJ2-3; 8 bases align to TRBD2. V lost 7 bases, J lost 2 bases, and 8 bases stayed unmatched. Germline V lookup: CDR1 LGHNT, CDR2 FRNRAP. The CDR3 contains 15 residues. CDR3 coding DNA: TGTGCTAGTGATGGGGGTAGCGGGAACACAGATACGCAGTATTTT. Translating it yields CASDGGSGNTDTQYF.

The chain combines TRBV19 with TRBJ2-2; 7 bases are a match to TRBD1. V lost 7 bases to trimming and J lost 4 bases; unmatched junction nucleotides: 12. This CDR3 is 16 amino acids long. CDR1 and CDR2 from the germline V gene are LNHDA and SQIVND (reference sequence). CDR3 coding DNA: TGTGCCAGTATCCCCTCCGGGACAGTCCCCACCGGGGAGCTGTTTTTT. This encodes CASIPSGTVPTGELFF.

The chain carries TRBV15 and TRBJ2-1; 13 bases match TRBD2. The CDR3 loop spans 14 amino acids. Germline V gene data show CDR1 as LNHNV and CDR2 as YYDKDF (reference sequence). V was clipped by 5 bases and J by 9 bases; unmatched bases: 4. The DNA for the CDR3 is TGTGCCACCAGCTGGACTAGCGGGGGCGGTGAGCAGTTCTTC. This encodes CATSWTSGGGEQFF.

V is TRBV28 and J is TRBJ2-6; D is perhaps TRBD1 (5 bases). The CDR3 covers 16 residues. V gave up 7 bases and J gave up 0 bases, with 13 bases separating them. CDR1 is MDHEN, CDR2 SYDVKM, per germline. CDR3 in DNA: TGTGCCAGCAAAACAGGTGATACCTCTGGGGCCAACGTCCTGACTTTC. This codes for CASKTGDTSGANVLTF.

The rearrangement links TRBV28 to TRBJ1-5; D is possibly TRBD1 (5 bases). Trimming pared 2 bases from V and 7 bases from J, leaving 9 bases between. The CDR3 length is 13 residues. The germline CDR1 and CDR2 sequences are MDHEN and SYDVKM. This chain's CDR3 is CASSLVRGQPQHF. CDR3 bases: TGTGCCAGCAGTTTAGTAAGGGGCCAGCCCCAGCATTTT. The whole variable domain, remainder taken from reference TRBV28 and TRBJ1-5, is DVKVTQSSRYLVKRTGEKVFLECVQDMDHENMFWYRQDPGLGLRLIYFSYDVKMKEKGDIPEGYSVSREKKERFSLILESASTNQTSMYLCASSLVRGQPQHFGDGTRLSIL.

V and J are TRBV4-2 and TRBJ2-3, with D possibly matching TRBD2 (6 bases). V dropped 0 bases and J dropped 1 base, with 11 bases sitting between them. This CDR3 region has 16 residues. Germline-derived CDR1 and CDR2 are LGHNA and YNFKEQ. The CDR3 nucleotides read TGTGCCAGCAGCCAAGAAAGGGCTAGCGGCACAGATACGCAGTATTTT. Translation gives CASSQERASGTDTQYF.

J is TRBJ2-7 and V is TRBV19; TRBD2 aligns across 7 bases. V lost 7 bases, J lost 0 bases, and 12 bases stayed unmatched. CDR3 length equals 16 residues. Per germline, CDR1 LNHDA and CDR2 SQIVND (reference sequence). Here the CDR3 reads CASNRTRHGISYEQYF. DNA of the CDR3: TGTGCCAGTAATAGGACTAGGCATGGGATCTCCTACGAGCAGTACTTC.

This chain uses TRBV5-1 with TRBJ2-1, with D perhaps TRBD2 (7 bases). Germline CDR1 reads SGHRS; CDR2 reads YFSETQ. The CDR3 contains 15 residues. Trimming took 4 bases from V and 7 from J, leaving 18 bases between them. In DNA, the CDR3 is TGCGCCAGCAGCCCCGTGGAGGGGGGGACGAATGAGCAGTTCTTC. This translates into CASSPVEGGTNEQFF.

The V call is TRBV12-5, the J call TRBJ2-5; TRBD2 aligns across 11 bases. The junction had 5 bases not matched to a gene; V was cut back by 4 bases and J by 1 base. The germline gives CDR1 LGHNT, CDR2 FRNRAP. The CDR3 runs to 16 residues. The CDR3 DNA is TGTGCTAGTGGTTCCCGACTAGCGGGGATCCAAGAGACCCAGTACTTC. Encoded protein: CASGSRLAGIQETQYF.

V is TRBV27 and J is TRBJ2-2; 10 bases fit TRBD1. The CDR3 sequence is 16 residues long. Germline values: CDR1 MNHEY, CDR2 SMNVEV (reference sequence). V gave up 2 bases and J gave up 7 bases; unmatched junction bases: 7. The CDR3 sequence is CASSLLTTGGGGELFF. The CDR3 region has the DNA TGTGCCAGCAGTTTACTCACGACAGGGGGCGGCGGGGAGCTGTTTTTT.

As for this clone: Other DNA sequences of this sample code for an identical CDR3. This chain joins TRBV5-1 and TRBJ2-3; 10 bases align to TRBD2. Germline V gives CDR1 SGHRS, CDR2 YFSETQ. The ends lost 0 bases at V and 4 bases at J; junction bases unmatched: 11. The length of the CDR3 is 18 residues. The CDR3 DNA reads TGCGCCAGCAGCTTGGGGTCCGGAGCGGGAGGGGTATCAGATACGCAGTATTTT. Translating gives CASSLGSGAGGVSDTQYF.

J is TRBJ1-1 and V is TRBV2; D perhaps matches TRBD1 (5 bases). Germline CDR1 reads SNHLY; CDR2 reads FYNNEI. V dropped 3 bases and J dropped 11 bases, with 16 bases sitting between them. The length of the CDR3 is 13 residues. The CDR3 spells CASSDSRGSSAFF. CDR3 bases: TGTGCCAGCAGTGACAGTAGGGGATCATCGGCTTTCTTT.

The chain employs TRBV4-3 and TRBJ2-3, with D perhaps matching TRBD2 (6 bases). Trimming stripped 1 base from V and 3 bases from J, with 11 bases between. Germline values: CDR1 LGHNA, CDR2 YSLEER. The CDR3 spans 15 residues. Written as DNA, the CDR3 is TGCGCCAGCAGCCAAGTCGGAGCGGGTACAGATACGCAGTATTTT. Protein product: CASSQVGAGTDTQYF.

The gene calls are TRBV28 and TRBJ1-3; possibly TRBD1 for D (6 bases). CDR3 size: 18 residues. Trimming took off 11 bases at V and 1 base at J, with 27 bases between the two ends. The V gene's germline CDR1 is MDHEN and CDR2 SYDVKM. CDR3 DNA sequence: TGTGCCGGAGGACAGTTTCTTGACCGTTTCTCTTCTGGAAACACCATATATTTT. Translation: CAGGQFLDRFSSGNTIYF.